These 8 T cell receptor beta chains share one sample of origin, sequenced in a study of vaccination and CD4 T cells after COVID-19. Sequence data for DNA of cultured CD4+ T cells were generated by the Oncomine TCR Beta short-read assay. TCRdb reprocessed the PCR reads via MiXCR and lists one record per CDR3 protein. The sample includes around 13,000 distinct CDR3 sequences, roughly half of them seen just once. These receptors' antigens are unknown. Noted treatment: roughly ten-day PBMC culture with coronavirus spike peptide pools or control peptides (ViraFEST assay). Sequencing was done on a sample of CD4+ T cells from blood, cultured in vitro. These receptors came from a human donor who had recovered from COVID-19.

This clonotype was counted only a few times. This chain links TRBV27 with TRBJ1-1; D is uncertain. This CDR3 comprises 13 residues. Trimming removed 4 bases at V and 6 bases at J, with 12 bases between. In germline, CDR1 is MNHEY, CDR2 SMNVEV (reference sequence). CDR3 sequence (DNA): TGTGCCAGCAGTTCCGGAAGGGAAGCTGAAGCTTTCTTT. Its protein is CASSSGREAEAFF.

The rearrangement joins TRBV27 to TRBJ1-1, with D perhaps matching TRBD1 (5 bases). Trimming took off 4 bases at V and 3 bases at J, with 12 bases between the two ends. The CDR3 consists of 14 residues. Germline CDR1 and CDR2: MNHEY and SMNVEV (reference sequence). In DNA, the CDR3 is TGTGCCAGCAGTTCCCCAGGGAAAGACACTGAAGCTTTCTTT. This codes for CASSSPGKDTEAFF.

The chain links TRBV7-9 to TRBJ2-1; 7 positions match TRBD2. With 2 bases clipped from V and 0 bases from J, the junction kept 7 bases outside the gene matches. Germline V gives CDR1 SEHNR, CDR2 FQNEAQ (reference sequence). The CDR3 is made up of 17 amino acids. The CDR3 DNA sequence: TGTGCCAGCAGCTTATTTTCTTCGGGAGGCTCCTACAATGAGCAGTTCTTC. Translated, it gives CASSLFSSGGSYNEQFF.

The gene calls are TRBV6-1 and TRBJ2-4; D remains ambiguous. Germline CDR1 is MNHNS and CDR2 is SASEGT. The CDR3 totals 15 residues. V gave up 5 bases and J gave up 3 bases, with 14 bases separating them. The CDR3 loop reads CASSLILPNKNIQYF. The CDR3 bases are TGTGCCAGCAGTCTAATACTTCCGAACAAAAACATTCAGTACTTC.

The rearrangement joins TRBV6-2 or TRBV6-3 to TRBJ2-3; 8 bases are a match to TRBD2. Germline trimming cut 6 bases from V and 9 bases from J; bases unmatched to any gene: 8. CDR3 length equals 13 residues. The germline CDR1 and CDR2 sequences are MNHEY and SVGEGT. The CDR3: CASSPWGGRTQYF. For the CDR3, the DNA is TGTGCCAGCAGCCCATGGGGCGGGAGGACGCAGTATTTT.

The chain has TRBV7-9 and TRBJ2-5; D not resolved. Trimming took off 7 bases at V and 4 bases at J, with 13 bases between the two ends. CDR1 is SEHNR and CDR2 is FQNEAQ in the germline V gene (reference sequence). The CDR3 is 13 amino acids. CDR3 sequence (DNA): TGTGCCAGCACCCAGACTTACAGAGAGACCCAGTACTTC. It is translated as CASTQTYRETQYF. Full variable domain (missing parts from reference TRBV7-9 and TRBJ2-5): DTGVSQNPRHKITKRGQNVTFRCDPISEHNRLYWYRQTLGQGPEFLTYFQNEAQLEKSRLLSDRFSAERPKGSFSTLEIQRTEQGDSAMYLCASTQTYRETQYFGPGTRLLVL.

The V call is TRBV28, the J call TRBJ2-5, with 7 bases that match TRBD2. The germline V gene encodes CDR1 MDHEN and CDR2 SYDVKM. V dropped 2 bases and J dropped 2; count of bases not matched to a gene: 8. The CDR3 is made up of 16 amino acids. The CDR3 sequence is CASSLIGLAEQETQYF. CDR3 bases: TGTGCCAGCAGTTTAATTGGGCTAGCGGAACAAGAGACCCAGTACTTC.

This clonotype was picked up one time. This sequence joins TRBV20-1 and TRBJ2-5; D gene uncertain. Deletions cut 0 bases from V and 5 bases from J, with 4 bases between. The length of the CDR3 is 11 residues. The germline V gene has CDR1 DFQATT and CDR2 SNEGSKA (reference sequence). CDR3 amino acids: CSARDLETQYF. CDR3 DNA sequence: TGCAGTGCTAGAGATCTGGAGACCCAGTACTTC.